This record concerns one T cell receptor beta chain sequence. This sample was taken from a study of shared clonotypes between healthy human individuals. On the study more broadly: Donors had three CD4 naive, three CD4 memory, two CD8 naive and one CD8 memory plate apiece.

Using immunoSEQ multiplex PCR, the repertoire was profiled, and TCRdb retains in-frame clones only, with some absent. This sample carries 640,000 or so clones, about three quarters of them seen once, and the ten largest clones take 1.8%. The CDR3 runs to 15 residues. Germline V CDR1 and CDR2: LNHDA, SQIVND (reference sequence). With 3 bases clipped from V and 0 bases from J, the junction kept 2 bases outside the gene matches. The sequencing input was memory CD4+ T cells sorted from blood. Subset of the sample: CD45RA-negative fraction. This clonotype was obtained from a woman between 25 and 40 years old in good health. The chain recombines TRBV19 with TRBJ1-3; 7 nucleotides agree with TRBD1. CDR3 amino acids: CASSIGTASGNTIYF. CDR3 nucleotide sequence: TGTGCCAGTAGTATTGGGACAGCCTCTGGAAACACCATATATTTT.